One TCR beta chain is described in this entry. Its specific antigen is unknown. Per-base quality was not reported, and no clone a single base away is much larger than it. These data come from a study of technical replicates of blood from a handful of donors (dated 2017 in TCRdb). Library creation used the immunoSEQ multiplex PCR assay. What TCRdb holds here is the immuneACCESS table cut down to in-frame rearrangements. Part of the clones is not present; checked against another copy, under half of the missing clones reflect an unresolved V gene, and the others are unexplained. This sample is represented by around 58,000 clones; 70% to 90% of them were singletons. The ten most abundant clones make up 5.1% of the sample. This receptor was identified in a human donor in good health. Some clones in this sample may be carry-over from other donors' samples. Source material: PBMCs.

The DNA reads TGTGCCAGCTCACCGAAGTCGGGACAGGGATACACCGGGGAGCTGTTTTTT. This codes for CASSPKSGQGYTGELFF. Here the chain combines TRBV18 and TRBJ2-2, with 9 central nucleotides matching TRBD1. The CDR3 starts with the cysteine, ends with the phenylalanine, and has 17 residues. Only CDR3 DNA is held: 51 bases, read in frame from base 1. From a lookup of the germline V gene, CDR1 and CDR2 are KGHSH and LQKENI. The V end gives up 3 bases and the J end 3 bases, leaving 8 bases in the junction not matched to a gene.